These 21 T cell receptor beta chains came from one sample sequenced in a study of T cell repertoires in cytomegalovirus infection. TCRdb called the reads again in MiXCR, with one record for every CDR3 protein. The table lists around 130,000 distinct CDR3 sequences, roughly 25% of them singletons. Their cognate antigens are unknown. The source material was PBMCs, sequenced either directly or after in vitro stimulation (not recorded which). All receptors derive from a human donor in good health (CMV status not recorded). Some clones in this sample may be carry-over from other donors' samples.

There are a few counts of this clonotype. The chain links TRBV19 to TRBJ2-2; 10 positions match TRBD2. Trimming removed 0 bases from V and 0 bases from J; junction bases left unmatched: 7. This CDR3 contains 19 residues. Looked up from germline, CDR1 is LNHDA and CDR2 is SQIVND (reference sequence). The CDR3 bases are TGTGCCAGTAGTATAGATCTCCTAGCGGGGGTCGCGAACACCGGGGAGCTGTTTTTT. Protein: CASSIDLLAGVANTGELFF.

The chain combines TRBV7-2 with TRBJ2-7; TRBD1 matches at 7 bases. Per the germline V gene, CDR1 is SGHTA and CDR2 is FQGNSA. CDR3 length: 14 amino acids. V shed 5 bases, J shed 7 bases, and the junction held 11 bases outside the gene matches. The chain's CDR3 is CASSPQDRPWEQYV. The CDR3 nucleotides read TGTGCCAGCAGCCCCCAGGACAGGCCATGGGAGCAGTACGTC.

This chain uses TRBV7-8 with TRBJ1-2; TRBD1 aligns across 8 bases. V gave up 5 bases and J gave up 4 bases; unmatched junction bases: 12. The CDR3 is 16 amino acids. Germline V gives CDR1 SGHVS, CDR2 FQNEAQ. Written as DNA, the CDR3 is TGTGCCAGCAGCCCGGGACAGGCAAATCGGGGCTATGGCTACACCTTC. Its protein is CASSPGQANRGYGYTF. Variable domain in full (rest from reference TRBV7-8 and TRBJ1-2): GAGVSQSPRYKVAKRGQDVALRCDPISGHVSLFWYQQALGQGPEFLTYFQNEAQLDKSGLPSDRFFAERPEGSVSTLKIQRTQQEDSAVYLCASSPGQANRGYGYTFGSGTRLTVV.

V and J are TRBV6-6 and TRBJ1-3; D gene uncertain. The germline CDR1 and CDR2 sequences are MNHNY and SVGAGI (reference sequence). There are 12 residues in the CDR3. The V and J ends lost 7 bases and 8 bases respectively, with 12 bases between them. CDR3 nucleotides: TGTGCCAGCAACAAAGCCGGGGACACCATATATTTT. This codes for CASNKAGDTIYF.

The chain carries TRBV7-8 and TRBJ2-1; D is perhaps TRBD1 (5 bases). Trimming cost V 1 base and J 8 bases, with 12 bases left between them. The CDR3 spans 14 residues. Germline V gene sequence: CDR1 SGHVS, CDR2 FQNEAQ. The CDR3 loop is CASSLVPRQYEQFF. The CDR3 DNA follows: TGTGCCAGCAGCTTAGTTCCGAGACAGTATGAGCAGTTCTTC.

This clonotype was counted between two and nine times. The CDR3 region is CASSERGLAGSTDTQYF. As DNA, the CDR3 is TGCGCCAGCAGCGAAAGAGGTCTAGCGGGGAGCACAGATACGCAGTATTTT. The genes are TRBV4-3 and TRBJ2-3; 9 nucleotides agree with TRBD2. CDR3 size: 17 residues. V shed 5 bases, J shed 0 bases, and the junction held 9 bases outside the gene matches. CDR1 and CDR2 from the germline V gene are LGHNA and YSLEER.

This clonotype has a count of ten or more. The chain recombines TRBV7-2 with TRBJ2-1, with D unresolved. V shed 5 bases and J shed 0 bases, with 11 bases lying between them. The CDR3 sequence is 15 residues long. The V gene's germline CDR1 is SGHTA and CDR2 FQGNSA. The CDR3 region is CASSLVMYSYNEQFF. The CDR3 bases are TGTGCCAGCAGCCTAGTTATGTACTCCTACAATGAGCAGTTCTTC. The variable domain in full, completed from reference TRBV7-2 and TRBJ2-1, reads GAGVSQSPSNKVTEKGKDVELRCDPISGHTALYWYRQSLGQGLEFLIYFQGNSAPDKSGLPSDRFSAERTGGSVSTLTIQRTQQEDSAVYLCASSLVMYSYNEQFFGPGTRLTVL.

The CDR3 DNA follows: TGTGCCAGTAGTAATGGACAGGGAATAGTTGAGACCCAGTACTTC. This codes for CASSNGQGIVETQYF. The chain joins TRBV19 to TRBJ2-5, with 8 positions matching TRBD1. With 4 bases clipped from V and 5 bases from J, the junction kept 9 bases outside the gene matches. CDR1 is LNHDA and CDR2 is SQIVND in the germline V gene (reference sequence). The CDR3 sequence is 15 residues long.

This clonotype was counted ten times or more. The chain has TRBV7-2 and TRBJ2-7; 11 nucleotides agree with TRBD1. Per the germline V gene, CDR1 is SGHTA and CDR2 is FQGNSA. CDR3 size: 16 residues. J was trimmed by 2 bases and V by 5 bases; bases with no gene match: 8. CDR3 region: CASSPSGTGGAYEQYV. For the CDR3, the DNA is TGTGCCAGCAGCCCGTCCGGGACAGGGGGGGCCTACGAGCAGTACGTC.

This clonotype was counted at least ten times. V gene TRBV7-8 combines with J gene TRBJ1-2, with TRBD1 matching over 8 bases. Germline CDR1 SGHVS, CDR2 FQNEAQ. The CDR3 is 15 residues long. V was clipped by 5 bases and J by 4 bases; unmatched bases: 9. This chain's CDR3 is CASSRTGQVVYGYTF. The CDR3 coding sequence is TGTGCCAGCAGCCGGACGGGACAGGTCGTCTATGGCTACACCTTC.

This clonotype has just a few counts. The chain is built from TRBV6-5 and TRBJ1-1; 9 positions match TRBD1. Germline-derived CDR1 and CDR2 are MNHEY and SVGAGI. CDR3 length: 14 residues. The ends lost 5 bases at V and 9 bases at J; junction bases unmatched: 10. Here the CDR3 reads CASSPDRGILQAFF. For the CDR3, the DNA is TGTGCCAGCAGTCCTGACAGGGGGATTCTTCAAGCTTTCTTT.

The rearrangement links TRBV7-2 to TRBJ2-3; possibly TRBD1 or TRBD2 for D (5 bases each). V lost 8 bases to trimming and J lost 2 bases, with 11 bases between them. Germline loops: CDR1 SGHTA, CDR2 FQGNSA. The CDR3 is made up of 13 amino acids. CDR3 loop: CASEGITTDTQYF. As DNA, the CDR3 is TGTGCCAGCGAGGGGATTACCACAGATACGCAGTATTTT.

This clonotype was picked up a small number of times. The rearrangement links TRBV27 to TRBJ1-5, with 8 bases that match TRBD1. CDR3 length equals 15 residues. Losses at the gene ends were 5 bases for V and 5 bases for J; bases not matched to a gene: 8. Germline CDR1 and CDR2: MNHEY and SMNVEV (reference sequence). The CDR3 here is CASSPRTGRDQPQHF. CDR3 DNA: TGTGCCAGCAGTCCGAGGACAGGGAGGGATCAGCCCCAGCATTTT.

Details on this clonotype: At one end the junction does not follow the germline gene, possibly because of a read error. CDR3 nucleotides: TGTGCCAGCAGTGTAGCGGGCACTAGCACAGATACGCAGTATTTT. It specifies CASSVAGTSTDTQYF. This chain connects TRBV12-3 or TRBV12-4 to TRBJ2-3; 7 bases agree with TRBD2. The CDR3 spans 15 residues.

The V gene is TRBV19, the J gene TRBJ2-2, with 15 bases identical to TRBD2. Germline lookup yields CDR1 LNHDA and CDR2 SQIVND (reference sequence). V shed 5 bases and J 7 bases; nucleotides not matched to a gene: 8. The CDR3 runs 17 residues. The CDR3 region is CASSARRTSGRVGELFF. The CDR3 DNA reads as TGTGCCAGTAGTGCCCGCCGGACTAGCGGGAGGGTCGGGGAGCTGTTTTTT.

The CDR3 is CASSQALVGVSSYNEQFF. CDR3 DNA sequence: TGCGCCAGCAGCCAAGCATTGGTGGGAGTAAGTTCCTACAATGAGCAGTTCTTC. The chain links TRBV4-3 to TRBJ2-1; D possibly corresponds to TRBD2 (5 bases). Germline assignment: CDR1 LGHNA and CDR2 YSLEER. The CDR3 spans 18 residues. Trimming left V 1 base short and J 1 base short, with 17 bases between.

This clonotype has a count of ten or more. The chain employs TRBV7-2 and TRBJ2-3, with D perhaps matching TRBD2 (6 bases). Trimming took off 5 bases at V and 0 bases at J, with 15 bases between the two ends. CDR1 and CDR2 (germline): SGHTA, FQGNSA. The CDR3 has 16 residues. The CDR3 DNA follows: TGTGCCAGCAGCCTGTTCGCGGGGTCTAGCACAGATACGCAGTATTTT. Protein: CASSLFAGSSTDTQYF.

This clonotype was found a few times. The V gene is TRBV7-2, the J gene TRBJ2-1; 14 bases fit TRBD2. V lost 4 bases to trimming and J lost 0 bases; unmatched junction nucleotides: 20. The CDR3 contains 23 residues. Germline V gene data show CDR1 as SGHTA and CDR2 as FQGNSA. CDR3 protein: CASSYTDPGLAGATKSSYNEQFF. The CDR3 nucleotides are TGTGCCAGCAGCTATACCGATCCGGGACTAGCGGGGGCCACGAAAAGCTCCTACAATGAGCAGTTCTTC. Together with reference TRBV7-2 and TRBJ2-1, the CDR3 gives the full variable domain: GAGVSQSPSNKVTEKGKDVELRCDPISGHTALYWYRQSLGQGLEFLIYFQGNSAPDKSGLPSDRFSAERTGGSVSTLTIQRTQQEDSAVYLCASSYTDPGLAGATKSSYNEQFFGPGTRLTVL.

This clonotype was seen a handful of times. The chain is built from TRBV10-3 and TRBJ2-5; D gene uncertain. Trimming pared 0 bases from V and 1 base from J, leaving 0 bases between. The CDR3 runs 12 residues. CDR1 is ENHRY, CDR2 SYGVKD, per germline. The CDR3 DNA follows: TGTGCCATCAGTGAGTCCCAAGAGACCCAGTACTTC. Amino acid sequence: CAISESQETQYF.

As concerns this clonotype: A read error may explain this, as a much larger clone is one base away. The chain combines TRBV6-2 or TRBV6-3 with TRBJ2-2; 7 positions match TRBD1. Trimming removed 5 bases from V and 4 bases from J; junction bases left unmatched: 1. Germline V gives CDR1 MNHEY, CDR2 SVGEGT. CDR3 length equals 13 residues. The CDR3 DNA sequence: TGTGCCAGCAGTGACAGGGCCACCGGGGAGCTGTTTTTT. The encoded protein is CASSDRATGELFF.

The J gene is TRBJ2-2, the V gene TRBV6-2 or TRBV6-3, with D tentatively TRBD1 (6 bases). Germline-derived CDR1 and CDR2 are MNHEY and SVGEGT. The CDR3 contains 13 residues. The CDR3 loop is CASGQGFSGELFF. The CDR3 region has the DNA TGTGCATCGGGGCAGGGGTTCTCCGGGGAGCTGTTTTTT.